This T cell receptor (beta chain) was sequenced for a study of CD8+CD57+ T cells in acquired aplastic anemia. Turning to the study itself: Sorting CD4+ and CD8+ cells gave DNA averaging approximately 3 ug. Healthy donors averaged approximately 9.8 million reads for CD4+ cells.

The TCR beta profiling, which covered VDJ combination and CDR3 sequence, was carried out using genomic DNA as the template. Via MiXCR, TCRdb re-called the reads, giving one row per CDR3 protein. Here the sample spans about 170,000 distinct CDR3 sequences, 55% to 75% being singletons. Findings of the study overall: Patients and controls shared just under 30 CD8+ CDR3 sequences, highly expressed in patients.

This clonotype was seen only a few times. As yet, its antigen is unknown. The CDR3 has 16 residues. V was clipped by 5 bases and J by 2 bases, with 16 bases between them. Germline V gives CDR1 MDHEN, CDR2 SYDVKM. The TCR sequence derives from a human donor in good health. Sequencing was done on a sample of sorted CD4+, CD8+, or CD8+CD57+ T cells (not recorded which) from PBMCs. The chain recombines TRBV28 with TRBJ1-5; possibly TRBD1 for D (5 bases). Here the CDR3 reads CASSPLGAGGNQPQHF. As DNA, the CDR3 is TGTGCCAGCAGTCCCCTTGGGGCGGGTGGCAATCAGCCCCAGCATTTT.